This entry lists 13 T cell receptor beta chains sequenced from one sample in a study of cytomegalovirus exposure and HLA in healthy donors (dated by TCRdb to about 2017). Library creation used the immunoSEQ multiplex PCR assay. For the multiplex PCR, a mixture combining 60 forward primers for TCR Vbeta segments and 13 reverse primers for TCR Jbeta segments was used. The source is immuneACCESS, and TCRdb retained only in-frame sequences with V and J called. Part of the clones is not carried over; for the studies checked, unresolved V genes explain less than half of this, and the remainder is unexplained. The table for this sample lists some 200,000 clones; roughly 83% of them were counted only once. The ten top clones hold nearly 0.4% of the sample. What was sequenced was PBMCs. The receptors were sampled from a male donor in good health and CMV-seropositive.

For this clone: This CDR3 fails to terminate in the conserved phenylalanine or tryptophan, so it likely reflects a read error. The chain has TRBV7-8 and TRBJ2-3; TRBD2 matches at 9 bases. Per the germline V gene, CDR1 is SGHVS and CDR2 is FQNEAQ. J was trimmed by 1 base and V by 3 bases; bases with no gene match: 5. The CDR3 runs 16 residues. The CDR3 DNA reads TGTGCCAGCAGCTTCCTGGCTAGCGGGGGCACAGATACGCAGTATCTT. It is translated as CASSFLASGGTDTQYL.

Here the CDR3 DNA reads TGTGCCAGCAGTCGCACCCAGGAATGGAGAAACACCATATATTTT. It encodes CASSRTQEWRNTIYF. This rearrangement joins TRBV27 to TRBJ1-3; D gene uncertain. V dropped 5 bases and J dropped 5 bases, with 16 bases sitting between them. Germline CDR1 and CDR2: MNHEY and SMNVEV (reference sequence). This CDR3 region has 15 residues.

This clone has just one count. CDR3 nucleotides: TGTGCCAGCAGTCCGGACAGAATTTATAATTCACCCCTCCACTTT. Protein: CASSPDRIYNSPLHF. The chain joins TRBV5-6 to TRBJ1-6; TRBD1 might be the D (6 bases). With 5 bases removed from V and 4 bases from J, the gap between germline ends came to 13 bases. The CDR3 totals 15 residues. Germline V gives CDR1 SGHDT, CDR2 YYEEEE.

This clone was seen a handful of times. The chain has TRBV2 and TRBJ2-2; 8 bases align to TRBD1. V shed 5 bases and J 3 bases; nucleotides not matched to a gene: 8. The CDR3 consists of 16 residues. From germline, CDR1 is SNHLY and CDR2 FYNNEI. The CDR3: CASSLLTGVDTGELFF. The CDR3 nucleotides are TGTGCCAGCAGTCTCTTGACAGGGGTGGACACCGGGGAGCTGTTTTTT.

This CDR3 reads CASSYSWESDTQYF. The CDR3 coding sequence is TGTGCCAGCAGTTACTCGTGGGAGTCAGATACGCAGTATTTT. The V gene is TRBV6-5, the J gene TRBJ2-3; weak D call: TRBD2 (5 bases). Looked up from germline, CDR1 is MNHEY and CDR2 is SVGAGI. V shed 0 bases and J shed 4 bases, with 8 bases lying between them. This CDR3 is 14 amino acids long.

The CDR3 DNA reads TGTGCCAGCAGGGCAATGCTGAACACTGAAGCTTTCTTT. Residues: CASRAMLNTEAFF. V is TRBV7-2 and J is TRBJ1-1; D ambiguous. V gave up 6 bases and J gave up 0 bases, with 8 bases separating them. Germline values: CDR1 SGHTA, CDR2 FQGNSA. The CDR3 extends over 13 amino acids.

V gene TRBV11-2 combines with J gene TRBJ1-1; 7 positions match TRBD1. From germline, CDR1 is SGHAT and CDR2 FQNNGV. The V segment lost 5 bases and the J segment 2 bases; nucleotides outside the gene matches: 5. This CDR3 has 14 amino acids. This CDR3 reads CASSARQGNTEAFF. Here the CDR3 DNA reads TGTGCCAGCAGCGCCCGACAGGGAAACACTGAAGCTTTCTTT.

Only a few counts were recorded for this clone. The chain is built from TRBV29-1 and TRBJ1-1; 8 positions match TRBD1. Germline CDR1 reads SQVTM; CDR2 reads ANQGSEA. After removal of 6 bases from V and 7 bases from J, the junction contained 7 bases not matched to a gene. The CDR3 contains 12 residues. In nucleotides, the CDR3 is TGCAGCGTGCTTGACAGGGGTTATGAAGCTTTCTTT. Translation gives CSVLDRGYEAFF.

The CDR3 DNA reads as TGTGCCAGCAGCGTAGAAGATCCGACAGGGGGGGATTCCTACGAGCAGTACTTC. Translation: CASSVEDPTGGDSYEQYF. The chain has TRBV9 and TRBJ2-7, with TRBD1 identical over 9 bases. With V trimmed by 0 bases and J by 1 base, 11 bases remained unmatched. Germline V gene sequence: CDR1 SGDLS, CDR2 YYNGEE. This CDR3 has 18 amino acids.

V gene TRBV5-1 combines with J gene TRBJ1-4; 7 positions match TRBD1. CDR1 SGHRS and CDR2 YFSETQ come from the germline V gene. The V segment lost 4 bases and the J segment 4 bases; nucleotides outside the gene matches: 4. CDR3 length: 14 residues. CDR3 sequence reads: CASSPQGNNEKLFF. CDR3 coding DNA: TGCGCCAGCAGCCCACAGGGGAATAATGAAAAACTGTTTTTT.

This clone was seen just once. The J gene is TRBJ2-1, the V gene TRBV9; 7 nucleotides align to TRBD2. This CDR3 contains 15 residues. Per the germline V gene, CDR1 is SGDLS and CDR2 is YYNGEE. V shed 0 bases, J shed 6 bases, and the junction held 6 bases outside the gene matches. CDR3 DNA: TGTGCCAGCAGCGTAGAGACTAGCTGGGGCAATGAGCAGTTCTTC. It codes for CASSVETSWGNEQFF.

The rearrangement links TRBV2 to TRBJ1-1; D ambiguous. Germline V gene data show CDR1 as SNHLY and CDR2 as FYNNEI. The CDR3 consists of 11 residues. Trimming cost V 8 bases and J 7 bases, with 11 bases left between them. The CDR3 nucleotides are TGTGCCAGCCTCATGACTGTTGAAGCTTTCTTT. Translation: CASLMTVEAFF.

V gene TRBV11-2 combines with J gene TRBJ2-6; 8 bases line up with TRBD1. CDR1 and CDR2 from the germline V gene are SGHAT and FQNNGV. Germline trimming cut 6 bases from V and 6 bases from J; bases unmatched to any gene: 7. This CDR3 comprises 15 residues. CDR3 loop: CASRFTGGEANVLTF. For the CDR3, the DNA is TGTGCCAGCAGGTTCACAGGGGGAGAGGCCAACGTCCTGACTTTC.